The 22 T cell receptor beta chains given below trace back to one sample, sequenced in a study of naive CD8 T cells in extremely preterm neonates. This table comes from immunoSEQ multiplex PCR, and its TCRdb copy is limited to in-frame clones, with some not included. The sample consists of 7,000 to 9,500 clones, roughly 90% of them appearing once. Elective cesarean births at roughly 37-41 weeks, without labor or membrane rupture, supplied the cord blood. Sequencing was carried out using naive CD8+ T cells from cord blood. The source is a newborn in good health.

The chain combines TRBV30 with TRBJ2-2; D gene uncertain. V gave up 3 bases and J gave up 0 bases, with 5 bases separating them. CDR3 length: 13 amino acids. Germline CDR1 reads GTSNPN; CDR2 reads SVGIG (reference sequence). The CDR3 region is CAWRTANTGELFF. Here the CDR3 DNA reads TGTGCCTGGAGGACTGCGAACACCGGGGAGCTGTTTTTT.

This rearrangement joins TRBV13 to TRBJ2-7; tentative D call: TRBD1 (6 bases). Between the trimmed V and J ends, which lost 6 bases and 0 bases, there was a span of 9 bases. Germline lookup yields CDR1 PRHDT and CDR2 FYEKMQ (reference sequence). The CDR3 has 13 residues. CDR3: CASSPGHSYEQYF. Written as DNA, the CDR3 is TGTGCCAGCAGTCCGGGACACTCCTACGAGCAGTACTTC.

This clone was counted only a few times. This CDR3 is also generated by other DNA sequences in the sample. The chain joins TRBV7-9 to TRBJ1-6; 8 positions agree with TRBD1. This CDR3 is built from 14 residues. The V gene's germline CDR1 is SEHNR and CDR2 FQNEAQ (reference sequence). Losses at the gene ends were 6 bases for V and 6 bases for J; bases not matched to a gene: 4. The CDR3 nucleotides read TGTGCCAGCAGGACAGGGGCCTCTAATTCACCCCTCCACTTT. The encoded protein is CASRTGASNSPLHF.

This clone was recorded only once. This chain joins TRBV6-1 and TRBJ2-5; 9 bases line up with TRBD2. Trimming cost V 5 bases and J 4 bases; bases outside gene matches: 8. The CDR3 covers 15 residues. Germline-derived CDR1 and CDR2 are MNHNS and SASEGT. The CDR3 DNA sequence: TGTGCCAGCAGTTTGATTAGCGGGAGAGGAGAGACCCAGTACTTC. Translating gives CASSLISGRGETQYF.

The chain recombines TRBV7-9 with TRBJ1-2; D is perhaps TRBD1 (6 bases). The germline V gene has CDR1 SEHNR and CDR2 FQNEAQ (reference sequence). V lost 1 base, J lost 4 bases, and 16 bases lay in between. This CDR3 region has 16 residues. The CDR3 region is CASSLGTTGYLYGYTF. The CDR3 DNA reads as TGTGCCAGCAGCTTAGGAACCACAGGGTACCTCTATGGCTACACCTTC.

The chain is built from TRBV1 and TRBJ2-7; the table's TRBD1 call for D was not verified on the DNA. TRBV1 is a pseudogene segment. The CDR3 consists of 17 residues. The CDR3 sequence is CTSSQEPRQGTSYEQYF. As DNA, the CDR3 is TGCACCAGCAGCCAAGAACCGAGACAGGGGACCTCCTACGAGCAGTACTTC.

The chain uses TRBV2 and TRBJ1-1, with D perhaps TRBD1 (5 bases). Germline assignment: CDR1 SNHLY and CDR2 FYNNEI. The CDR3 is 12 amino acids. The ends were cut back, 10 bases at V and 2 bases at J, with 11 bases in the middle. CDR3 amino acids: CATNRRNTEAFF. CDR3 in DNA: TGTGCCACGAACAGGCGTAACACTGAAGCTTTCTTT.

The chain employs TRBV6-5 and TRBJ2-7, with 8 bases fitting TRBD2. CDR1 and CDR2 (germline): MNHEY, SVGAGI. J was trimmed by 0 bases and V by 2 bases; bases with no gene match: 0. The CDR3 is 14 residues long. The chain's CDR3 is CASSYTSGSYEQYF. The CDR3 coding sequence is TGTGCCAGCAGTTACACTAGCGGCTCCTACGAGCAGTACTTC.

The J gene is TRBJ1-2, the V gene TRBV5-1; TRBD1 matches at 11 bases. Trimming cost V 4 bases and J 0 bases; bases outside gene matches: 11. The CDR3 is 18 amino acids. Germline CDR1 is SGHRS and CDR2 is YFSETQ. This CDR3 reads CASSRTGGVRPSNYGYTF. DNA of the CDR3: TGCGCCAGCAGCCGGACAGGGGGCGTACGGCCCTCTAACTATGGCTACACCTTC.

This chain joins TRBV9 and TRBJ2-5; 7 positions match TRBD1. Matching the DNA end better, TRBJ2-7 makes the J call doubtful. Germline V CDR1 and CDR2: SGDLS, YYNGEE. This CDR3 comprises 14 residues. CDR3 sequence reads: CASSEDPTGDEQYF. CDR3 nucleotide sequence: TGTGCCAGCAGCGAGGACCCAACAGGGGACGAGCAGTACTTC.

The chain couples TRBV11-3 to TRBJ1-6; maybe TRBD1 (5 bases). CDR1 is SGHNT, CDR2 YENEEA, per germline. Trimming removed 5 bases at V and 0 bases at J, with 14 bases between. This CDR3 is 17 amino acids long. The CDR3, as DNA: TGTGCCAGCAGCCGAAGGGGTTCTATCTCCTATAATTCACCCCTCCACTTT. This translates into CASSRRGSISYNSPLHF.

The gene calls are TRBV27 and TRBJ2-1; D unclear. The CDR3 consists of 11 residues. V lost 3 bases and J 6 bases, leaving 3 bases between the germline ends. Germline lookup yields CDR1 MNHEY and CDR2 SMNVEV (reference sequence). CDR3 region: CASSLSNEQFF. The CDR3 nucleotides are TGTGCCAGCAGTTTGAGCAATGAGCAGTTCTTC.

This rearrangement joins TRBV10-3 to TRBJ2-5; 9 positions agree with TRBD1. V gave up 0 bases and J gave up 1 base; unmatched junction bases: 3. This CDR3 comprises 16 residues. Germline loops: CDR1 ENHRY, CDR2 SYGVKD. The CDR3 DNA reads as TGTGCCATCAGTGAGTCCAGGACAGGGGTCCAAGAGACCCAGTACTTC. Its protein product is CAISESRTGVQETQYF.

The V call is TRBV10-3, the J call TRBJ2-1; the D gene is possibly TRBD2 (6 bases). The V gene's germline CDR1 is ENHRY and CDR2 SYGVKD. Trimming removed 3 bases at V and 0 bases at J, with 6 bases between. The CDR3 runs 14 residues. The CDR3 is CAISDGSSYNEQFF. CDR3 sequence (DNA): TGTGCCATCAGTGACGGGAGCTCCTACAATGAGCAGTTCTTC.

This chain connects TRBV4-1 to TRBJ2-7; 13 positions match TRBD2. The germline V gene encodes CDR1 MGHRA and CDR2 YSYEKL. With 1 base clipped from V and 2 bases from J, the junction kept 8 bases outside the gene matches. This CDR3 is built from 18 residues. CDR3 sequence reads: CASSQVTSGRVQTYEQYF. In DNA, the CDR3 is TGCGCCAGCAGCCAAGTAACTAGCGGGAGGGTTCAAACCTACGAGCAGTACTTC.

This sequence joins TRBV2 and TRBJ1-2; no firm D call. The V end was cut by 0 bases, the J end by 4 bases, with 6 bases between. The CDR3 totals 13 residues. Per germline, CDR1 SNHLY and CDR2 FYNNEI. The CDR3 is CASSEATVYGYTF. In nucleotides, the CDR3 is TGTGCCAGCAGTGAAGCTACAGTCTATGGCTACACCTTC. The variable domain in full, with the rest retrieved from reference TRBV2 and TRBJ1-2, is EPEVTQTPSHQVTQMGQEVILRCVPISNHLYFYWYRQILGQKVEFLVSFYNNEISEKSEIFDDQFSVERPDGSNFTLKIRSTKLEDSAMYFCASSEATVYGYTFGSGTRLTVV.

The V call is TRBV6-1, the J call TRBJ1-5; no reliable D call. The CDR3 runs to 12 residues. Trimming shortened V by 8 bases and J by 1 base, and 6 bases separated the two germline ends. Germline lookup yields CDR1 MNHNS and CDR2 SASEGT. CDR3 in amino acids: CASARSNQPQHF. For the CDR3, the DNA is TGTGCCAGCGCCAGAAGCAATCAGCCCCAGCATTTT.

Here the CDR3 DNA reads TGTGCCAGTAGTCGGGACACCTACAATCAGCCCCAGCATTTT. This codes for CASSRDTYNQPQHF. This chain links TRBV19 with TRBJ1-5; TRBD1 might be the D (6 bases). V was shortened by 5 bases and J by 3 bases, with 11 bases between the two germline ends. This CDR3 contains 14 residues. CDR1 is LNHDA, CDR2 SQIVND, per germline (reference sequence).

This clone was counted between two and nine times. The chain couples TRBV7-9 to TRBJ1-2; TRBD1 matches 12 bases. V was clipped by 5 bases and J by 10 bases; unmatched bases: 5. This CDR3 contains 13 residues. CDR1 is SEHNR, CDR2 FQNEAQ, per germline (reference sequence). The CDR3 reads CASSGTGGAVYTF. Written as DNA, the CDR3 is TGTGCCAGCAGCGGGACAGGGGGCGCGGTCTACACCTTC.

Of note for this clone: At one boundary the junction diverges from the germline segment, which might be a read error. This chain links TRBV7-6 with TRBJ2-7; D might be TRBD1 (5 bases). Germline V gene data show CDR1 as SGHVS and CDR2 as FNYEAQ. This CDR3 has 15 amino acids. CDR3 protein: CVSSLGAGSPYEQYF. The CDR3 DNA is TGTGTCAGCAGCCTTGGGGCAGGTTCTCCGTACGAGCAGTACTTC.

The V call is TRBV27, the J call TRBJ1-1; D is ambiguous. From germline, CDR1 is MNHEY and CDR2 SMNVEV (reference sequence). The CDR3 runs to 15 residues. V gave up 1 base and J gave up 0 bases, with 9 bases separating them. CDR3: CASSLWPRMNTEAFF. CDR3 coding DNA: TGTGCCAGCAGTTTATGGCCCAGAATGAACACTGAAGCTTTCTTT.

The chain employs TRBV4-1 and TRBJ2-1, with D unresolved. CDR3 length: 12 residues. With 1 base removed from V and 10 bases from J, the gap between germline ends came to 8 bases. Germline assignment: CDR1 MGHRA and CDR2 YSYEKL. The CDR3 is CASSQVGWEQFF. In nucleotides, the CDR3 is TGCGCCAGCAGCCAAGTCGGGTGGGAGCAGTTCTTC.